This note documents a single T cell receptor (beta chain) sequence. An end of the junction does not agree with germline; a read error may underlie this. This entry belongs to a study of cytomegalovirus exposure and HLA in healthy donors. Primers: 60 Vbeta forward and 13 Jbeta reverse. TCRdb keeps only in-frame clones here, not all; method: immunoSEQ multiplex PCR. Among some 100,000 clones listed, about four fifths were seen once. The TCR sequence derives from a female donor in good health and CMV-seropositive. Sequencing was done on a sample of PBMCs.

The CDR3 region has the DNA TGTGCCAGCAGCTTAGGTGGGGCCAACGGCCTGACTTTC. Translating gives CASSLGGANGLTF. J is TRBJ2-6 and V is TRBV7-6; maybe TRBD1 (5 bases). This CDR3 is 13 amino acids long. From germline, CDR1 is SGHVS and CDR2 FNYEAQ.